In this sample, the clone carrying this TCR beta chain turned up a few times. The data were obtained in a study of regulatory T cells in long-lasting Graves disease. The V gene lost 7 bases and the J gene lost 1 base, with 16 bases spanning the gap. Germline V gene data show CDR1 as MNHNS and CDR2 as SASEGT. There are 15 residues in the CDR3. Arm-PCR of CDR3 regions and iRepertoire HTBI primers were the basis on which TCR beta libraries were built. TCRdb fed the multiplex PCR reads into MiXCR, producing one record per CDR3 protein. The repertoire holds about 420,000 distinct CDR3 sequences, with approximately 16% as singletons. Time point noted: newly diagnosed GD, antithyroid drugs for less than 3 months. RNA from PBMCs was the source of the TCR library. Graves' disease diagnoses used American Thyroid Association guidelines. This same sample was also part of a study on T cells in Graves' hyperthyroidism and ophthalmopathy. That source reports: Patients aged 18 to 65 had newly diagnosed hyperthyroidism of under 2 months' duration. Any patient presenting with uncontrolled infection, other autoimmune disease, pregnancy or lactation was left out.

Specimen: peripheral blood mononuclear cells (PBMCs), collected at new diagnosis, from a patient treated with antithyroid drugs. The TCR originated in a woman aged 18-29 years with Graves disease. This sequence joins TRBV6-1 and TRBJ2-5; no reliable D call. The DNA for the CDR3 is TGTGCCAGCAACGCGATTCTTGGCGTCCAAGAGACCCAGTACTTC. As protein: CASNAILGVQETQYF.